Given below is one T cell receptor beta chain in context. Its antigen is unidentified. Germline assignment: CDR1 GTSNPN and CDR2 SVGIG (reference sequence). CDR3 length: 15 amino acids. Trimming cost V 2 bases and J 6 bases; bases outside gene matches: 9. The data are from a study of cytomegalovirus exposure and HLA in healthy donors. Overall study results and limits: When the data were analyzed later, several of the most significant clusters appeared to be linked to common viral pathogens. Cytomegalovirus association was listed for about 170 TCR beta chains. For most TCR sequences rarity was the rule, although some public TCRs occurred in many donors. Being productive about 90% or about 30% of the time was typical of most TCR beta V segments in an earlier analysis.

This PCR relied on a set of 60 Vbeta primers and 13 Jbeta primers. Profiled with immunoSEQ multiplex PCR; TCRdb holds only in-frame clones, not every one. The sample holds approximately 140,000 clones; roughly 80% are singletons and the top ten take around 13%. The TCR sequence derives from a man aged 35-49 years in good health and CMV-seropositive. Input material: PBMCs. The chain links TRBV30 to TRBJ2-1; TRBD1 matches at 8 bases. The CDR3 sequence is CAWSSHPTGVNEQFF. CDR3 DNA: TGTGCCTGGAGTTCCCACCCGACAGGGGTCAATGAGCAGTTCTTC.